These T cell receptor beta chains were read from a single sample in a study of response to subunit inactivated influenza vaccine. TCRdb independently ran MiXCR on the RT-PCR reads; one entry per CDR3 protein. This sample yields 500,000 to 650,000 distinct CDR3 sequences, of which 7.6% are seen a single time; over 10% belongs to the top ten. Sequenced here: PBMCs from blood, sampled 23 months after vaccination. The origin of the receptors is a man aged 50 to 69 who received an inactivated influenza vaccine. Both conserved end residues are part of each CDR3. A D gene is named only where the DNA matches it firmly. For some rows the clone size is stated as once, few or many, or as a class when expanded; others skip it.

j_call: TRBJ2-7; clone_size: few; d_call: TRBD2; v_call: TRBV5-6; cdr3_nt: TGTGCCAGCAGCGGACGCCTGGGCGGGAGTTCCTACGAGCAGTACTTC; cdr3_aa: CASSGRLGGSSYEQYF
j_call: TRBJ1-4; clone_size: -; d_call: -; v_call: TRBV6-5; cdr3_nt: TGTGCCAGCAGTTACTCCTTTTTAAGGGACCCGAATGAAAAACTGTTTTTT; cdr3_aa: CASSYSFLRDPNEKLFF
j_call: TRBJ2-2; clone_size: many; d_call: -; v_call: TRBV7-2; cdr3_nt: TGTGCCAGCAGCTTTAGCAGGGTGGAGGAGCTGTTTTTT; cdr3_aa: CASSFSRVEELFF
j_call: TRBJ2-3; clone_size: -; d_call: TRBD2; v_call: TRBV7-9; cdr3_nt: TGTGCCAGCAGCTCCCTTGATTTGCGGGAGTCAGATACGCAGTATTTT; cdr3_aa: CASSSLDLRESDTQYF
j_call: TRBJ2-3; clone_size: -; d_call: -; v_call: TRBV6-5; cdr3_nt: TGTGCCAGCAGTTCCGCCGGGACCGAGGAGTATTTT; cdr3_aa: CASSSAGTEEYF
j_call: TRBJ2-1; clone_size: few; d_call: TRBD1; v_call: TRBV7-9; cdr3_nt: TGTGCCAGCAGCTTAGTGTGGGGACAGGCTTACAATGAGCAGTTCTTC; cdr3_aa: CASSLVWGQAYNEQFF
j_call: TRBJ1-5; clone_size: -; d_call: -; v_call: TRBV19; cdr3_nt: TGTGCCAGTAGTATTCGGCAGGGTGACAATCAGCCCCAGCATTTT; cdr3_aa: CASSIRQGDNQPQHF
j_call: TRBJ1-1; clone_size: many; d_call: TRBD1; v_call: TRBV3-1; cdr3_nt: TGTGCCAGCAGGCGAACAGGGGGAGGCACTGAAGCTTTCTTT; cdr3_aa: CASRRTGGGTEAFF
j_call: TRBJ1-2; clone_size: many; d_call: -; v_call: TRBV29-1; cdr3_nt: TGCAGCGGCCTCACAGGGAGCGGCTACACCTTC; cdr3_aa: CSGLTGSGYTF
j_call: TRBJ1-1; clone_size: -; d_call: -; v_call: TRBV7-7; cdr3_nt: TGTGCTAGCAGCCCCACCCCCGGCAGTGGGGCTTTCTTT; cdr3_aa: CASSPTPGSGAFF
j_call: TRBJ1-2; clone_size: -; d_call: -; v_call: TRBV20-1; cdr3_nt: TGCAGTGCCCACCCCCGGGCAGGAGGCTATGGCTACACCTTC; cdr3_aa: CSAHPRAGGYGYTF
j_call: TRBJ2-1; clone_size: -; d_call: TRBD1; v_call: TRBV7-2; cdr3_nt: TGTGCCAGCAGCTTAGCTGAGACAGGGGGCTACAATGAGCAGTTCTTC; cdr3_aa: CASSLAETGGYNEQFF
j_call: TRBJ2-7; clone_size: -; d_call: TRBD2; v_call: TRBV5-1; cdr3_nt: TGCGCCAGCAGCATATTAAGCGGGAGGATCGACGAGCAGTACTTC; cdr3_aa: CASSILSGRIDEQYF
j_call: TRBJ2-7; clone_size: -; d_call: -; v_call: TRBV3-1; cdr3_nt: TGTGCCAGCAGCCAAGGGTGGGCAGACTACGAGCAGTACTTC; cdr3_aa: CASSQGWADYEQYF
j_call: TRBJ1-2; clone_size: -; d_call: TRBD1; v_call: TRBV7-9; cdr3_nt: TGTGCCAGCAGCCAGACAGGGGGAATCTCTGGCTACACCTTC; cdr3_aa: CASSQTGGISGYTF
j_call: TRBJ2-2; clone_size: many; d_call: -; v_call: TRBV5-1; cdr3_nt: TGTGCCAGCAGCAGGGACGGGAACACCGGGGAGCTGTTTTTT; cdr3_aa: CASSRDGNTGELFF
j_call: TRBJ2-7; clone_size: few; d_call: -; v_call: TRBV13; cdr3_nt: TGTGCCAGCAGCCGAACCCCTTGGGGGTTCAACGAGCAGTACTTC; cdr3_aa: CASSRTPWGFNEQYF
j_call: TRBJ1-2; clone_size: many; d_call: -; v_call: TRBV6-5; cdr3_nt: TGTGCCAGCAGTTACTCGAAAACGGTATATGGCTACACCTTC; cdr3_aa: CASSYSKTVYGYTF
j_call: TRBJ2-1; clone_size: -; d_call: -; v_call: TRBV4-3; cdr3_nt: TGCGCCAGCAGCCAAACGACTAGTTCCTACAATGAGCAGTTCTTC; cdr3_aa: CASSQTTSSYNEQFF
j_call: TRBJ2-1; clone_size: few; d_call: TRBD2; v_call: TRBV14; cdr3_nt: TGTGCCAGCAGCCAAGGGCTAGCGGGCCTCTACAATGAGCAGTTCTTC; cdr3_aa: CASSQGLAGLYNEQFF
j_call: TRBJ1-2; clone_size: -; d_call: TRBD1; v_call: TRBV5-6; cdr3_nt: TGTGCCAGCATAGTCAGGGGGGCCTATGGCTACACCTTC; cdr3_aa: CASIVRGAYGYTF
j_call: TRBJ2-1; clone_size: -; d_call: -; v_call: TRBV7-6; cdr3_nt: TGTGCCAGCAGTAGCGGAATGCTCTCCTACAATGAGCAGTTCTTC; cdr3_aa: CASSSGMLSYNEQFF
j_call: TRBJ2-3; clone_size: few; d_call: TRBD2; v_call: TRBV20-1; cdr3_nt: TGCAGTGCTAGCACTAGCGGAAACACAGATACGCAGTATTTT; cdr3_aa: CSASTSGNTDTQYF
j_call: TRBJ2-1; clone_size: -; d_call: TRBD1; v_call: TRBV24-1; cdr3_nt: TGTGCCACCAGTGATGGGACAGGGGAATATGAGCAGTTCTTC; cdr3_aa: CATSDGTGEYEQFF
j_call: TRBJ2-2; clone_size: many; d_call: -; v_call: TRBV10-1; cdr3_nt: TGCGCCAGCAGTGGCCAAGGGGACACCGGGGAGCTGTTTTTT; cdr3_aa: CASSGQGDTGELFF
j_call: TRBJ1-1; clone_size: many; d_call: -; v_call: TRBV5-1; cdr3_nt: TGCGCCAGCAGCTTGGATGGGGGCCACACTGAAGCTTTCTTT; cdr3_aa: CASSLDGGHTEAFF
j_call: TRBJ2-5; clone_size: many; d_call: TRBD1; v_call: TRBV9; cdr3_nt: TGTGCCAGCAGCCCTCGACAGGGCACCCAAAGAGAGACCCAGTACTTC; cdr3_aa: CASSPRQGTQRETQYF
j_call: TRBJ2-7; clone_size: few; d_call: TRBD2; v_call: TRBV20-1; cdr3_nt: TGCAGTGCTAGAGGCCAGCGGGGGGGCAACGAGCAGTACTTC; cdr3_aa: CSARGQRGGNEQYF
j_call: TRBJ1-1; clone_size: -; d_call: -; v_call: TRBV12-3/TRBV12-4; cdr3_nt: TGTGCCAGCAGTTTAACAGGGAGTTGGGGCACTGAAGCTTTCTTT; cdr3_aa: CASSLTGSWGTEAFF
j_call: TRBJ2-1; clone_size: few; d_call: -; v_call: TRBV18; cdr3_nt: TGTGCCAGCTCACCACCGAAGCCGGGGAATGAGCAGTTCTTC; cdr3_aa: CASSPPKPGNEQFF
j_call: TRBJ2-3; clone_size: many; d_call: TRBD2; v_call: TRBV12-3/TRBV12-4; cdr3_nt: TGTGCCAGCAGTAGCGGGAGGGCCTCTGGCACAGATACGCAGTATTTT; cdr3_aa: CASSSGRASGTDTQYF
j_call: TRBJ2-1; clone_size: -; d_call: TRBD2; v_call: TRBV7-9; cdr3_nt: TGTGCCAGCAGCTCCAGCGGGAGGAACGTAGACGAGCAGTTCTTC; cdr3_aa: CASSSSGRNVDEQFF
j_call: TRBJ2-2; clone_size: few; d_call: -; v_call: TRBV20-1; cdr3_nt: TGCAGTGCTAGAACGTCAGGGAGCGAGCTGTTTTTT; cdr3_aa: CSARTSGSELFF
j_call: TRBJ2-7; clone_size: many; d_call: -; v_call: TRBV7-2; cdr3_nt: TGTGCCAGCAGCCCCTCCCCCTACGAGCAGTACTTC; cdr3_aa: CASSPSPYEQYF
j_call: TRBJ1-6; clone_size: -; d_call: -; v_call: TRBV9; cdr3_nt: TGTGCCAGCAATAGGGGAAGATCACCCCTCCACTTT; cdr3_aa: CASNRGRSPLHF
j_call: TRBJ2-3; clone_size: -; d_call: TRBD2; v_call: TRBV4-1; cdr3_nt: TGCGCCAGCAGCCAAGGGGGACTAGAGGGGGATACGCAGTATTTT; cdr3_aa: CASSQGGLEGDTQYF
j_call: TRBJ2-1; clone_size: -; d_call: -; v_call: TRBV2; cdr3_nt: TGTGCCAGTATGCGGGATAGGGACAATGAGCAGTTCTTC; cdr3_aa: CASMRDRDNEQFF
j_call: TRBJ2-7; clone_size: many; d_call: TRBD2; v_call: TRBV16; cdr3_nt: TGTGCCAGCAGCCAATGGCTAGCGGGAGCCGGGGAATCCGAGCAGTACTTC; cdr3_aa: CASSQWLAGAGESEQYF
j_call: TRBJ1-2; clone_size: many; d_call: -; v_call: TRBV12-3/TRBV12-4; cdr3_nt: TGTGCCAGCAGTTTGAGAAGGCACTATGGCTACACCTTC; cdr3_aa: CASSLRRHYGYTF
j_call: TRBJ2-3; clone_size: many; d_call: -; v_call: TRBV2; cdr3_nt: TGTGCCAGCAGCTCCCTCCACTTGGCAGATACGCAGTATTTT; cdr3_aa: CASSSLHLADTQYF
j_call: TRBJ2-3; clone_size: few; d_call: -; v_call: TRBV5-1; cdr3_nt: TGCGCCAGCAGCTTGAATTCCCCTATCACAGATACGCAGTATTTT; cdr3_aa: CASSLNSPITDTQYF
j_call: TRBJ2-1; clone_size: many; d_call: TRBD2; v_call: TRBV6-1; cdr3_nt: TGTGCCAGCAGTCCCAGCGGGAGGGCCCTCAATGAGCAGTTCTTC; cdr3_aa: CASSPSGRALNEQFF
j_call: TRBJ1-1; clone_size: many; d_call: TRBD1; v_call: TRBV7-2; cdr3_nt: TGTGCCAGCAGCATTACAGGGGGAACTAACACTGAAGCTTTCTTT; cdr3_aa: CASSITGGTNTEAFF
j_call: TRBJ1-1; clone_size: -; d_call: -; v_call: TRBV20-1; cdr3_nt: TGCAGTGCTCAACCTACAGGGCTGGACACTGAAGCTTTCTTT; cdr3_aa: CSAQPTGLDTEAFF
j_call: TRBJ1-4; clone_size: many; d_call: TRBD1; v_call: TRBV4-1; cdr3_nt: TGCGCCAGCAGCCAAGGACAGGGGGCTGGATCTGAAAAACTGTTTTTT; cdr3_aa: CASSQGQGAGSEKLFF
j_call: TRBJ1-2; clone_size: few; d_call: -; v_call: TRBV20-1; cdr3_nt: TGCAGTGCTAGAAGCAGGGTTGGACGCTATGGCTACACCTTC; cdr3_aa: CSARSRVGRYGYTF
j_call: TRBJ2-1; clone_size: -; d_call: TRBD1; v_call: TRBV10-3; cdr3_nt: TGTGCCATCAGTGCAACGTCCGACCGGGACAGGGCCTACAATGAGCAGTTCTTC; cdr3_aa: CAISATSDRDRAYNEQFF
j_call: TRBJ2-7; clone_size: -; d_call: -; v_call: TRBV10-3; cdr3_nt: TGTGCCATCAGTGAGTCGACATCGTACGAGCAGTACTTC; cdr3_aa: CAISESTSYEQYF
j_call: TRBJ1-1; clone_size: few; d_call: -; v_call: TRBV7-2; cdr3_nt: TGTGCCAGCACCCGTCGTTTCGGCACTGAAGCTTTCTTT; cdr3_aa: CASTRRFGTEAFF
j_call: TRBJ2-7; clone_size: -; d_call: TRBD2; v_call: TRBV20-1; cdr3_nt: TGCAGTGCCCCAAAACTAGCGGCGTACTCCTACGAGCAGTACTTC; cdr3_aa: CSAPKLAAYSYEQYF
j_call: TRBJ1-5; clone_size: few; d_call: -; v_call: TRBV20-1; cdr3_nt: TGCAGTGCGAGCGAGTTTTTACGAGATCAGCCCCAGCATTTT; cdr3_aa: CSASEFLRDQPQHF
j_call: TRBJ1-2; clone_size: few; d_call: TRBD1; v_call: TRBV6-5; cdr3_nt: TGTGCCAGCAGTTACTCTGACAGGGGAGAACGCGGCTACACCTTC; cdr3_aa: CASSYSDRGERGYTF
j_call: TRBJ2-2; clone_size: -; d_call: TRBD1; v_call: TRBV12-3/TRBV12-4; cdr3_nt: TGTGCCAGCAGACACGGACAGGGAACCGGGGAGCTGTTTTTT; cdr3_aa: CASRHGQGTGELFF